This TCR beta chain was documented in a study of regulatory T cells in long-lasting Graves disease. General study findings and limits: Patients with persistent Graves' had lower TCR diversity than newly diagnosed patients.

Described time point: newly diagnosed GD, antithyroid drugs for less than 3 months. TCR sequences were obtained from RNA taken from PBMCs. Researchers made TCR beta libraries by using iRepertoire HTBI primers and running Arm-PCR on CDR3 regions. TCRdb passed the multiplex PCR reads through MiXCR, listing each CDR3 protein once. The sample has roughly 350,000 distinct CDR3 sequences, around 16% seen once; the top ten hold 20% to 25%. V lost 7 bases, J lost 8 bases, and 15 bases lay in between. This CDR3 is built from 14 residues. Per the germline V gene, CDR1 is MDHEN and CDR2 is SYDVKM. Details on this clonotype: Its antigen is as yet unknown.

The sample was also linked to a second study, of T cells in Graves' hyperthyroidism and ophthalmopathy. That publication notes: When ophthalmopathy did not progress within 18 months, Graves' hyperthyroidism was considered stable. The study excluded patients with uncontrolled infection, other autoimmune disease, pregnancy or lactation. First-round RT-PCR of the TCR CDR3 relied on the HTBI primer set.

The specimen was peripheral blood mononuclear cells (PBMCs), collected at new diagnosis, from a patient treated with antithyroid drugs. The receptor's source is a woman aged 18 to 35 with Graves disease. The chain couples TRBV28 to TRBJ1-6; possible D gene TRBD1, 6 bases. The CDR3 is CASTGGGTHSPLHF. In nucleotides, the CDR3 is TGTGCCAGCACCGGAGGGGGGACGCATTCACCCCTCCACTTT.